This T cell receptor (beta chain) derives from a study of CDR3 diversity in severe acne (dated by TCRdb to the late 2010s). The CDR3 starts with the cysteine, ends with the phenylalanine, and has 14 residues. The DNA shown is the 42-base CDR3, in frame from base 1. V is cut by 3 bases and J by 4 bases, and the space between the germline ends is 13 bases. From a lookup of the germline V gene (reference sequence), CDR1 and CDR2 are LNHNV and YYDKDF. The library was prepared using PCR. The listed sequencing device is Illumina HiSeq 2000. Starting from the raw public reads, TCRdb applied fastp trimming at Q25, assembled clones with MiXCR and retained in-frame beta chains. One record per CDR3 amino acid sequence lists the most common genes and DNA. This sample lists 97,000 or so distinct CDR3 sequences; 51% were detected once. Under 15% of the sample comes from the top ten. In the case of this clonotype: No cognate antigen has been identified for it. Per-nucleotide qualities are absent, and no much larger clonotype sits a single base away.

The sequencing input was blood. This receptor was taken from a male donor with acne. The chain links TRBV15 with TRBJ2-7; the D gene cannot be named for sure. The bases read TGTGCCACCAGCAGCTTCCGCGATAGGTACGAGCAGTACTTC. The resulting protein is CATSSFRDRYEQYF.